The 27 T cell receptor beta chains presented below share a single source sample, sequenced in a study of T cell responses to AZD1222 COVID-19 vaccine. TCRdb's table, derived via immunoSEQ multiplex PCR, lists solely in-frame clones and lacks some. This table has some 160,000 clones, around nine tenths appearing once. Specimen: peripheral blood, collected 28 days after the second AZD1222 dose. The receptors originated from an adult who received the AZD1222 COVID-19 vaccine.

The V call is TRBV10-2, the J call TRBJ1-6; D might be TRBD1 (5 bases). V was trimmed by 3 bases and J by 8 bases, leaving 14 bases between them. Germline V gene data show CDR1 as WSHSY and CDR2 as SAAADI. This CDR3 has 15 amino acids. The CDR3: CASSESDWGDSPLHF. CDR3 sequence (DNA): TGCGCCAGCAGTGAATCGGACTGGGGGGATTCACCCCTCCACTTT.

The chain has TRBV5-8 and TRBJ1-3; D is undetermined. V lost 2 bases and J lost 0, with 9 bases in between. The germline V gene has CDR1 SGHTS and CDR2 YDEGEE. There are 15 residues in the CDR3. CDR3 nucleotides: TGTGCCAGCAGCTTTCCCCGATCCTCTGGAAACACCATATATTTT. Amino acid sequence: CASSFPRSSGNTIYF.

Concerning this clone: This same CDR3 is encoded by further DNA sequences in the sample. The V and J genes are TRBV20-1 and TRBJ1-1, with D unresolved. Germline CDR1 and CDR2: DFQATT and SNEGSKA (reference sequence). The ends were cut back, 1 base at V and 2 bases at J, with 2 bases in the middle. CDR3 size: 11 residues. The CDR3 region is CSARGNTEAFF. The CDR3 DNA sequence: TGCAGTGCTAGAGGAAACACTGAAGCTTTCTTT.

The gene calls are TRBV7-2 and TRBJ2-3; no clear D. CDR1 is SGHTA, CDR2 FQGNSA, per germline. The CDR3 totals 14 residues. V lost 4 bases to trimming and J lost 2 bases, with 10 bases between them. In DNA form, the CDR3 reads TGTGCCAGCAGCTCTCGCTGGATCACAGATACGCAGTATTTT. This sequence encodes CASSSRWITDTQYF.

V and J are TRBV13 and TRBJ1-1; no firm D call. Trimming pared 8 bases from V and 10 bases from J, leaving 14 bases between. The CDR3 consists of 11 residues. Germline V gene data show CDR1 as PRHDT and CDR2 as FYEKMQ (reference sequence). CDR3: CASELGWGAFF. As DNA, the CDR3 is TGTGCCAGCGAGCTGGGGTGGGGAGCTTTCTTT.

CDR3 amino acids: CASSLGSSVANEQFF. In nucleotides, the CDR3 is TGTGCCAGCAGCTTAGGGTCCAGCGTAGCCAATGAGCAGTTCTTC. This chain uses TRBV7-2 with TRBJ2-1, with unresolved D. Germline lookup yields CDR1 SGHTA and CDR2 FQGNSA. Trimming removed 1 base at V and 6 bases at J, with 13 bases between. There are 15 residues in the CDR3.

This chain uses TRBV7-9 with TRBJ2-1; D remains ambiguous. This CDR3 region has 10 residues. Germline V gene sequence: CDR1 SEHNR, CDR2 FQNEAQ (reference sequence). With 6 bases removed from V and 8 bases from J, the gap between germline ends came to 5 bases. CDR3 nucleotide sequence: TGTGCCAGCAGTTACGATGAGCAGTTCTTC. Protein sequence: CASSYDEQFF.

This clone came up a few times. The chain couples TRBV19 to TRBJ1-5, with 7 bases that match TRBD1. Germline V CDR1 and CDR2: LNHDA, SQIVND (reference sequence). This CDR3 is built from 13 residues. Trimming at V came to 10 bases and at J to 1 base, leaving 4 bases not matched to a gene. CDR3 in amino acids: CAISTGSNQPQHF. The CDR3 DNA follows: TGTGCCATCTCGACAGGGAGCAATCAGCCCCAGCATTTT.

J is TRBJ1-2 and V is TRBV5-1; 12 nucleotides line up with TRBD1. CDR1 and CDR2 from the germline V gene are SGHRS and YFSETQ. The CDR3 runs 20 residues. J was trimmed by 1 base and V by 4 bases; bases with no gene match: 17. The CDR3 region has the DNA TGCGCCAGCAGCATCCGGGACAGGGGGCTAACGACTACCAGTAACTATGGCTACACCTTC. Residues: CASSIRDRGLTTTSNYGYTF.

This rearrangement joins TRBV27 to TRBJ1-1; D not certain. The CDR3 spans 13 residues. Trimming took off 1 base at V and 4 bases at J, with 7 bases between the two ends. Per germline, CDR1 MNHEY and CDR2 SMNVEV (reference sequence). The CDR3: CASSLYLLTEAFF. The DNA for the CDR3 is TGTGCCAGCAGTTTATACCTTCTCACTGAAGCTTTCTTT.

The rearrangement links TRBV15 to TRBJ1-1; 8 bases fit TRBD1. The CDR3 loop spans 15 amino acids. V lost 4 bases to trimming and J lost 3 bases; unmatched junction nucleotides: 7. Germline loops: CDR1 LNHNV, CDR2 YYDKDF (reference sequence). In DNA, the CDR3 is TGTGCCACCAGCAAACAACAGGGGGTTTACACTGAAGCTTTCTTT. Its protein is CATSKQQGVYTEAFF.

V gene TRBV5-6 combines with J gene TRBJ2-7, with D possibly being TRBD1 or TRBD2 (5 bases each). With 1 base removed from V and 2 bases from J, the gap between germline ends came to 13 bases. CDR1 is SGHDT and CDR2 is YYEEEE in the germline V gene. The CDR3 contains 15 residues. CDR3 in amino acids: CASSLPGTVTYEQYF. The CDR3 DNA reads TGTGCCAGCAGCTTGCCTGGGACCGTGACCTACGAGCAGTACTTC.

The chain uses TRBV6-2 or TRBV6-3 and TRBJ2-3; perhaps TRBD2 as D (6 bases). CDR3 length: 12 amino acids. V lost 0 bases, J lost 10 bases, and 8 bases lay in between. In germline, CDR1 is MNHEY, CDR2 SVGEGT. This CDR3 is CASSYSSGAQYF. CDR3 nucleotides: TGTGCCAGCAGTTACTCGTCGGGGGCGCAGTATTTT.

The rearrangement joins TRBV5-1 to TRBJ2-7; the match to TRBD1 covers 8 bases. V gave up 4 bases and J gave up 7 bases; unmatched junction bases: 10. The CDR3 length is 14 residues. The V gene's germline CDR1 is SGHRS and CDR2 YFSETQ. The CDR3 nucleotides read TGCGCCAGCAGCCCAGGGACAGGTCTGGGGGAGCAGTACTTC. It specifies CASSPGTGLGEQYF.

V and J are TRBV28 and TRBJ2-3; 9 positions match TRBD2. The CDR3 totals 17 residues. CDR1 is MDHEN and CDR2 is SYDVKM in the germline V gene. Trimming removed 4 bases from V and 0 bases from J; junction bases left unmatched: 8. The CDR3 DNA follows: TGTGCCAGCAGTTGGGAGCTAGCGGGGTATAGCACAGATACGCAGTATTTT. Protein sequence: CASSWELAGYSTDTQYF.

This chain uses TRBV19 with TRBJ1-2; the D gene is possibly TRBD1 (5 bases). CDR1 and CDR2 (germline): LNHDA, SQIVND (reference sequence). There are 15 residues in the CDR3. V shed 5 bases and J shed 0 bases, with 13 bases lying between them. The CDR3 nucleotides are TGTGCCAGTAGTTTACCGGGACGGACTAACTATGGCTACACCTTC. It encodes CASSLPGRTNYGYTF.

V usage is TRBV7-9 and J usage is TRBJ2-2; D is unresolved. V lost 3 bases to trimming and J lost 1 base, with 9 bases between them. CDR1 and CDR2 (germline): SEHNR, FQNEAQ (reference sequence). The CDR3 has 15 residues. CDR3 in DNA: TGTGCCAGCAGCTTGGACGGCCTGAACACCGGGGAGCTGTTTTTT. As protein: CASSLDGLNTGELFF.

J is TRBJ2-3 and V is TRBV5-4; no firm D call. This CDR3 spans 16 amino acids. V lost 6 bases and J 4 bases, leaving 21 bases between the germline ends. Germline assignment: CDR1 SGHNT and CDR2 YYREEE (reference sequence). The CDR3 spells CASTYLTEPKSDTQYF. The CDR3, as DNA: TGTGCCAGCACCTATCTTACGGAACCAAAGTCAGATACGCAGTATTTT.

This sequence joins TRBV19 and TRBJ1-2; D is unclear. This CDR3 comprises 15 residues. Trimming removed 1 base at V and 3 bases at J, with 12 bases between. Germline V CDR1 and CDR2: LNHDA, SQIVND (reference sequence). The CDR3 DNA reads TGTGCCAGTAGTATAGCCCAGCCCAAGGACTATGGCTACACCTTC. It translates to CASSIAQPKDYGYTF. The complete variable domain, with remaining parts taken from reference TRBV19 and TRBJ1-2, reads DGGITQSPKYLFRKEGQNVTLSCEQNLNHDAMYWYRQDPGQGLRLIYYSQIVNDFQKGDIAEGYSVSREKKESFPLTVTSAQKNPTAFYLCASSIAQPKDYGYTFGSGTRLTVV.

CDR3 in DNA: TGTGCCAGCAGTTATCAAGGGACTCTCAACACTGAAGCTTTCTTT. It codes for CASSYQGTLNTEAFF. The rearrangement uses TRBV6-5 and TRBJ1-1; perhaps TRBD1 as D (5 bases). Trimming removed 3 bases at V and 2 bases at J, with 13 bases between. CDR1 MNHEY and CDR2 SVGAGI come from the germline V gene. This CDR3 region has 15 residues.

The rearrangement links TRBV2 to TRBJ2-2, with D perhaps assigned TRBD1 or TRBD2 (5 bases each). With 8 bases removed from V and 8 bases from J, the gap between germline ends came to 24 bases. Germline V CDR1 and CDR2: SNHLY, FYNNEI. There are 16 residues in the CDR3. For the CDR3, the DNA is TGTGCCAGCCGAGCGTCCGGGACCCAGTTAGTGGGGGAGCTGTTTTTT. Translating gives CASRASGTQLVGELFF.

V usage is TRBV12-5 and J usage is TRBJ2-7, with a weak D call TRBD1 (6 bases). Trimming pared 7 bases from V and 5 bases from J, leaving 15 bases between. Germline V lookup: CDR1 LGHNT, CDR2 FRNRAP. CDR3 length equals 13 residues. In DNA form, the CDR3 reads TGTGCTAGTGCCACCGCAGGGGCCCACGAGCAGTACTTC. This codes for CASATAGAHEQYF.

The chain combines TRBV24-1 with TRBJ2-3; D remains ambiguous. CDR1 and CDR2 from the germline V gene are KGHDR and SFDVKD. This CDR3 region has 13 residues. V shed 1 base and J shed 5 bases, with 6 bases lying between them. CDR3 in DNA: TGTGCCACCAGTGATTTCCCGGGAGATACGCAGTATTTT. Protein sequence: CATSDFPGDTQYF.

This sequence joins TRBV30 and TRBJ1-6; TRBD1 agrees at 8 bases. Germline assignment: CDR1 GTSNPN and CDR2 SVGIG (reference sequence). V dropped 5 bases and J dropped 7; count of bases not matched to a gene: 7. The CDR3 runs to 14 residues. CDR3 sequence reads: CAWGGQGRNSPLHF. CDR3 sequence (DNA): TGTGCCTGGGGAGGACAGGGTAGGAATTCACCCCTCCACTTT.

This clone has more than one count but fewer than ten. CDR3 residues: CASSYSSGVETQYF. The CDR3 bases are TGTGCCAGCAGTTACTCGAGCGGGGTTGAGACCCAGTACTTC. This sequence joins TRBV6-2 or TRBV6-3 and TRBJ2-5; 7 bases map to TRBD2. The V segment lost 0 bases and the J segment 5 bases; nucleotides outside the gene matches: 3. The CDR3 consists of 14 residues. Germline loops: CDR1 MNHEY, CDR2 SVGEGT.

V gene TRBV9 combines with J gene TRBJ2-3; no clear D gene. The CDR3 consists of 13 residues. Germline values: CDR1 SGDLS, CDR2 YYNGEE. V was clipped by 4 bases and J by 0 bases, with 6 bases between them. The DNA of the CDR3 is TGTGCCAGCAGCCAAGGTAGCACAGATACGCAGTATTTT. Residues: CASSQGSTDTQYF.

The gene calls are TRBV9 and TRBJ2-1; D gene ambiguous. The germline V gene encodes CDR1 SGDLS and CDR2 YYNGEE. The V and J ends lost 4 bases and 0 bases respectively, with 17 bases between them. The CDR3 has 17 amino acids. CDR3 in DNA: TGTGCCAGCAGCCGACCCCGGCAGGACGGCTCCTACAATGAGCAGTTCTTC. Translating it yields CASSRPRQDGSYNEQFF.